This T cell receptor (beta chain) was observed in a study of T cells in Graves' hyperthyroidism and ophthalmopathy. This clonotype appeared once. Its target is not known. The junction had 2 bases not matched to a gene; V was cut back by 2 bases and J by 0 bases. The CDR3 has 15 amino acids. Germline-derived CDR1 and CDR2 are SGHDT and YYEEEE. PBMCs were derived from 10 ml fresh peripheral blood. RNA transcripts yielded amplified TCR beta CDR3 regions. HTBI primers were employed in a first-round RT-PCR of the TCR CDR3. One entry per CDR3 protein, called by TCRdb with MiXCR from the multiplex PCR reads. The top ten clones hold approximately 13% of a sample with hundreds of thousands of distinct CDR3 sequences, roughly 14% of them seen once. Study-wide results and limits: Separation of ophthalmopathy from stable hyperthyroidism was achieved by a 13 V-J model.

V and J are TRBV5-6 and TRBJ1-2; TRBD1 agrees at 9 bases. The clonotype originates from a man aged 18 to 30 with Graves' ophthalmopathy. The sample comprised blood. CDR3 in amino acids: CASSFRDRANYGYTF. The DNA for the CDR3 is TGTGCCAGCAGCTTTCGGGACAGGGCTAACTATGGCTACACCTTC.